The 5 T cell receptor beta chains presented below share a single source sample, sequenced in a study of cytomegalovirus exposure and HLA in healthy donors. The PCR employed 60 Vbeta primers together with 13 Jbeta primers. Using immunoSEQ multiplex PCR, the repertoire was profiled, and TCRdb retains in-frame clones only, with some absent. The sample has 95,000 to 130,000 clones, approximately 70% seen once. The sample consisted of PBMCs. The receptors were sampled from a woman aged 40 to 50 in good health and CMV-seropositive.

This clone occurred a few times. The genes are TRBV6-5 and TRBJ1-1; 9 positions agree with TRBD1. This CDR3 region has 15 residues. The germline CDR1 and CDR2 sequences are MNHEY and SVGAGI. Trimming took 0 bases from V and 11 from J; bases not matched to a gene: 10. The CDR3 coding sequence is TGTGCCAGCAGTTACTCGCCCGGGGACAGGGTGTTGGCTTTCTTT. This sequence encodes CASSYSPGDRVLAFF.

This clone has only a few counts. The CDR3 is CAWSGEGDSPLHF. The CDR3 nucleotides are TGTGCCTGGAGTGGAGAGGGGGATTCACCCCTCCACTTT. The chain employs TRBV30 and TRBJ1-6; weak D call: TRBD1 (6 bases). Trimming left V 1 base short and J 8 bases short, with 9 bases between. This CDR3 spans 13 amino acids. The germline V gene has CDR1 GTSNPN and CDR2 SVGIG (reference sequence).

V gene TRBV11-3 combines with J gene TRBJ2-5; possibly TRBD1 for D (5 bases). This CDR3 is built from 15 residues. Germline-derived CDR1 and CDR2 are SGHNT and YENEEA. The V gene lost 2 bases and the J gene lost 6 bases, with 16 bases spanning the gap. The CDR3 protein is CASSLLPGPGQTQYF. CDR3 nucleotide sequence: TGTGCCAGCAGCTTACTCCCAGGCCCAGGGCAGACCCAGTACTTC. Looking up the rest from reference TRBV11-3 and TRBJ2-5 gives the full variable domain: EAGVVQSPRYKIIEKKQPVAFWCNPISGHNTLYWYLQNLGQGPELLIRYENEEAVDDSQLPKDRFSAERLKGVDSTLKIQPAELGDSAVYLCASSLLPGPGQTQYFGPGTRLLVL.

V usage is TRBV5-1 and J usage is TRBJ1-1; D is ambiguous. Germline assignment: CDR1 SGHRS and CDR2 YFSETQ. This CDR3 has 11 amino acids. The ends were cut back, 4 bases at V and 5 bases at J, with 6 bases in the middle. The CDR3 nucleotides read TGCGCCAGCAGCCGGGGAACTGAAGCTTTCTTT. Translated, it gives CASSRGTEAFF.

V usage is TRBV5-1 and J usage is TRBJ1-1, with 7 bases aligning to TRBD1. CDR1 is SGHRS, CDR2 YFSETQ, per germline. The CDR3 has 13 amino acids. Trimming removed 4 bases from V and 4 bases from J; junction bases left unmatched: 4. The CDR3 here is CASSVRQGTEAFF. CDR3 nucleotide sequence: TGCGCCAGCAGCGTTAGACAGGGCACTGAAGCTTTCTTT.